The 25 T cell receptor beta chains listed next were all sequenced from one sample in a study of T cells in tuberculosis. Cells were sorted from thawed PBMC rested overnight and stained with GMM-loaded CD1B tetramer, viability dye and anti-CD3. The lipid loaded on the CD1B tetramers was C32 glucose monomycolate from Rhodococcus equi. Repertoires were generated with immunoSEQ multiplex PCR, while TCRdb's copy carries only in-frame clones and drops some. This sample carries 80,000 to 90,000 clones, roughly 91% of them seen once, and the ten largest clones take around 2%. The sequenced sample was CD1b-GMM tetramer-negative cells sorted from PBMCs. The receptor source for this set is an adult woman with latent tuberculosis.

The rearrangement uses TRBV5-1 and TRBJ2-5; TRBD2 agrees at 11 bases. The germline V gene has CDR1 SGHRS and CDR2 YFSETQ. The CDR3 is 15 amino acids. V lost 8 bases and J lost 2; bases outside the gene matches: 8. The CDR3 region has the DNA TGCGCCAGTCAAAGGGGGACTAGCGGACAAGAGACCCAGTACTTC. Translation gives CASQRGTSGQETQYF.

CDR3 loop: CASSKYRGDIQYF. Written as DNA, the CDR3 is TGCGCCAGCAGCAAATACAGGGGAGACATTCAGTACTTC. The J gene is TRBJ2-4, the V gene TRBV5-1; 7 bases align to TRBD1. V was pared by 4 bases and J by 8 bases, with 6 bases of the junction left unmatched. The length of the CDR3 is 13 residues. Germline CDR1 SGHRS, CDR2 YFSETQ.

The chain is built from TRBV5-1 and TRBJ2-5; 10 nucleotides align to TRBD1. The CDR3 totals 16 residues. J was trimmed by 4 bases and V by 7 bases; bases with no gene match: 13. CDR1 is SGHRS, CDR2 YFSETQ, per germline. The CDR3 loop reads CASGAWTGGGRETQYF. CDR3 nucleotides: TGCGCCAGCGGGGCTTGGACAGGGGGTGGTAGAGAGACCCAGTACTTC.

The CDR3 sequence is CASSEGTDTQYF. In nucleotides, the CDR3 is TGTGCCAGTAGCGAGGGAACAGATACGCAGTATTTT. The V gene is TRBV19, the J gene TRBJ2-3; a weak D match, TRBD2 (5 bases). The CDR3 is made up of 12 amino acids. Trimming cost V 6 bases and J 3 bases, with 7 bases left between them. From germline, CDR1 is LNHDA and CDR2 SQIVND (reference sequence). Filled out from reference TRBV19 and TRBJ2-3, the complete variable domain reads DGGITQSPKYLFRKEGQNVTLSCEQNLNHDAMYWYRQDPGQGLRLIYYSQIVNDFQKGDIAEGYSVSREKKESFPLTVTSAQKNPTAFYLCASSEGTDTQYFGPGTRLTVL.

The sample holds one count of this clone. This rearrangement joins TRBV5-1 to TRBJ1-3; 7 nucleotides match TRBD1. CDR3 length: 15 amino acids. Germline-derived CDR1 and CDR2 are SGHRS and YFSETQ. V was pared by 4 bases and J by 2 bases, with 6 bases of the junction left unmatched. The CDR3 here is CASSPDRATGNTIYF. Here the CDR3 DNA reads TGCGCCAGCAGCCCCGACAGGGCAACTGGAAACACCATATATTTT. Supplemented by reference TRBV5-1 and TRBJ1-3, the full variable domain reads KAGVTQTPRYLIKTRGQQVTLSCSPISGHRSVSWYQQTPGQGLQFLFEYFSETQRNKGNFPGRFSGRQFSNSRSEMNVSTLELGDSALYLCASSPDRATGNTIYFGEGSWLTVV.

V gene TRBV6-1 combines with J gene TRBJ2-3, with 9 positions matching TRBD2. The V gene end was trimmed by 2 bases and the J gene end by 0 bases; junction bases not matched to a gene: 12. This CDR3 spans 19 amino acids. Germline assignment: CDR1 MNHNS and CDR2 SASEGT. This chain's CDR3 is CASSERAAGGRGSTDTQYF. Written as DNA, the CDR3 is TGTGCCAGCAGTGAACGAGCGGCGGGGGGGCGCGGGAGCACAGATACGCAGTATTTT.

The chain carries TRBV7-2 and TRBJ2-5; 8 bases agree with TRBD2. Germline CDR1 SGHTA, CDR2 FQGNSA. V gave up 0 bases and J gave up 2 bases; unmatched junction bases: 2. The CDR3 contains 15 residues. CDR3 sequence: CASSLARGAQETQYF. CDR3 DNA sequence: TGTGCCAGCAGCTTAGCGCGGGGGGCTCAAGAGACCCAGTACTTC.

The gene calls are TRBV5-1 and TRBJ2-1, with D possibly matching TRBD1 (6 bases). Germline loops: CDR1 SGHRS, CDR2 YFSETQ. The CDR3 runs 15 residues. V lost 0 bases and J lost 6, with 13 bases in between. CDR3 nucleotides: TGCGCCAGCAGCTTGGCTGGGGGCGTTAGCAATGAGCAGTTCTTC. It is translated as CASSLAGGVSNEQFF.

This chain joins TRBV19 and TRBJ1-2, with 11 bases aligning to TRBD1. V dropped 8 bases and J dropped 2; count of bases not matched to a gene: 7. This CDR3 comprises 15 residues. Germline V gene lookup returns CDR1 LNHDA and CDR2 SQIVND (reference sequence). Here the CDR3 DNA reads TGTGCCAGTCAGGACAGGGGGCTGGCGAACTATGGCTACACCTTC. Its translation: CASQDRGLANYGYTF.

The chain has TRBV5-4 and TRBJ2-2; 8 bases map to TRBD2. Germline V gene sequence: CDR1 SGHNT, CDR2 YYREEE (reference sequence). The V gene end was trimmed by 1 base and the J gene end by 2 bases; junction bases not matched to a gene: 10. The CDR3 is 18 residues long. This chain's CDR3 is CASSLINRGGLNTGELFF. CDR3 nucleotide sequence: TGTGCCAGCAGCTTGATAAATCGGGGGGGCCTAAACACCGGGGAGCTGTTTTTT.

This sequence joins TRBV5-1 and TRBJ2-7, with D possibly TRBD1 on 5 matching bases. Germline V lookup: CDR1 SGHRS, CDR2 YFSETQ. The CDR3 is 16 amino acids. V was cut by 0 bases and J by 3 bases, with 16 bases left in between. The CDR3 DNA is TGCGCCAGCAGCTTGGAGGCCCCCAGGGTCAACTACGAGCAGTACTTC. Protein product: CASSLEAPRVNYEQYF.

The chain combines TRBV5-6 with TRBJ1-1; D is undetermined. The germline gives CDR1 SGHDT, CDR2 YYEEEE. There are 15 residues in the CDR3. V lost 4 bases and J 4 bases, leaving 17 bases between the germline ends. Written as DNA, the CDR3 is TGTGCCAGCAGCAGTGGACGGAGGCTTGGCACTGAAGCTTTCTTT. Protein sequence: CASSSGRRLGTEAFF.

This clone was seen only once. This rearrangement joins TRBV27 to TRBJ2-7, with a weak D call TRBD1 (6 bases). This CDR3 comprises 15 residues. Looked up from germline, CDR1 is MNHEY and CDR2 is SMNVEV (reference sequence). Trimming removed 3 bases at V and 2 bases at J, with 14 bases between. CDR3 bases: TGTGCCAGCAGTTTCCGTTACAGGGAAACCTACGAGCAGTACTTC. It is translated as CASSFRYRETYEQYF.

The chain carries TRBV6-6 and TRBJ1-2; 7 bases match TRBD1. V was clipped by 7 bases and J by 5 bases; unmatched bases: 10. The germline CDR1 and CDR2 sequences are MNHNY and SVGAGI (reference sequence). The CDR3 extends over 14 amino acids. Written as DNA, the CDR3 is TGTGCCAGCACCACAGGGACAGTTTCGTATGGCTACACCTTC. Translated, it gives CASTTGTVSYGYTF.

The chain uses TRBV2 and TRBJ2-1, with 9 bases matching TRBD2. The germline gives CDR1 SNHLY, CDR2 FYNNEI. This CDR3 has 16 amino acids. V lost 3 bases to trimming and J lost 8 bases; unmatched junction nucleotides: 11. The CDR3 nucleotides are TGTGCCAGCAGTGATTGGGCGGGGGGGCCGATGGATGAGCAGTTCTTC. This translates into CASSDWAGGPMDEQFF.

The chain uses TRBV6-6 and TRBJ1-5, with D possibly matching TRBD1 (5 bases). The CDR3 length is 12 residues. Germline V gene sequence: CDR1 MNHNY, CDR2 SVGAGI (reference sequence). The germline V and J ends were trimmed by 6 bases and 5 bases, with 8 bases remaining between them. CDR3 loop: CASSGRDQPQHF. The CDR3 DNA follows: TGTGCCAGCAGCGGCAGGGATCAGCCCCAGCATTTT.

The rearrangement uses TRBV5-6 and TRBJ2-1; D gene ambiguous. Trimming left V 0 bases short and J 0 bases short, with 10 bases between. From germline, CDR1 is SGHDT and CDR2 YYEEEE. This CDR3 has 16 amino acids. The DNA of the CDR3 is TGTGCCAGCAGCTTGGGTGTCCGGTCCTCCTACAATGAGCAGTTCTTC. Its protein is CASSLGVRSSYNEQFF. The whole variable domain, remainder taken from reference TRBV5-6 and TRBJ2-1, is DAGVTQSPTHLIKTRGQQVTLRCSPKSGHDTVSWYQQALGQGPQFIFQYYEEEERQRGNFPDRFSGHQFPNYSSELNVNALLLGDSALYLCASSLGVRSSYNEQFFGPGTRLTVL.

The rearrangement links TRBV19 to TRBJ1-5; possible D gene TRBD1, 5 bases. The CDR3 consists of 14 residues. Germline CDR1 and CDR2: LNHDA and SQIVND (reference sequence). Trimming left V 9 bases short and J 7 bases short, with 19 bases between. CDR3: CASSQVGRIQPQHF. The DNA of the CDR3 is TGTGCCAGCTCACAGGTGGGCCGTATCCAGCCCCAGCATTTT.

The V call is TRBV7-9, the J call TRBJ1-2; D is undetermined. CDR1 and CDR2 from the germline V gene are SEHNR and FQNEAQ (reference sequence). The CDR3 contains 11 residues. The V end lost 5 bases, the J end lost 8 bases, and 9 bases lay between the germline ends. The DNA of the CDR3 is TGTGCCAGCAGCCAATTACTCGGCTACACCTTC. Translating gives CASSQLLGYTF.

The chain employs TRBV19 and TRBJ1-1, with TRBD1 identical over 8 bases. Germline CDR1 and CDR2: LNHDA and SQIVND (reference sequence). The CDR3 is made up of 13 amino acids. V lost 4 bases, J lost 8 bases, and 6 bases stayed unmatched. The CDR3 protein is CASSTLDRVEAFF. The CDR3 DNA is TGTGCCAGTAGTACCCTGGACAGGGTGGAAGCTTTCTTT.

This chain joins TRBV5-1 and TRBJ2-7; D is possibly TRBD2 (6 bases). Trimming removed 7 bases from V and 2 bases from J, with 13 bases in between. In germline, CDR1 is SGHRS, CDR2 YFSETQ. The CDR3 totals 13 residues. The CDR3 sequence is CASVGGYPYEQYF. The CDR3 nucleotides are TGCGCCAGCGTGGGAGGATACCCCTACGAGCAGTACTTC.

The chain employs TRBV5-1 and TRBJ2-3; no clear D gene. Between the trimmed V and J ends, which lost 0 bases and 6 bases, there was a span of 11 bases. The CDR3 runs to 14 residues. CDR1 and CDR2 (germline): SGHRS, YFSETQ. The CDR3 DNA is TGCGCCAGCAGCTTGGTTCTCCCCGGGGATACGCAGTATTTT. Its translation is CASSLVLPGDTQYF.

The V call is TRBV25-1, the J call TRBJ1-1; D gene unclear. The germline CDR1 and CDR2 sequences are MGHDK and SYGVNS. V was pared by 1 base and J by 0 bases, with 18 bases between. The CDR3 extends over 18 amino acids. The CDR3 DNA is TGTGCCAGCAGTGAATTTTTTGATGAGGGTACGGTGAACACTGAAGCTTTCTTT. This translates into CASSEFFDEGTVNTEAFF.

The chain employs TRBV5-1 and TRBJ1-1, with 10 bases lining up with TRBD1. This CDR3 spans 16 amino acids. Trimming removed 4 bases from V and 2 bases from J; junction bases left unmatched: 8. Germline CDR1 reads SGHRS; CDR2 reads YFSETQ. CDR3 nucleotide sequence: TGCGCCAGCAGCCCCGGGACAGGGGTCTTCAACACTGAAGCTTTCTTT. It specifies CASSPGTGVFNTEAFF.

The rearrangement uses TRBV2 and TRBJ2-1, with D possibly being TRBD1 (5 bases). V lost 2 bases and J 8 bases, leaving 7 bases between the germline ends. From germline, CDR1 is SNHLY and CDR2 FYNNEI. This CDR3 has 12 amino acids. The CDR3 DNA is TGTGCCAGCAGTGAACAGGGCCATGAGCAGTTCTTC. It codes for CASSEQGHEQFF. Filled out from reference TRBV2 and TRBJ2-1, the complete variable domain reads EPEVTQTPSHQVTQMGQEVILRCVPISNHLYFYWYRQILGQKVEFLVSFYNNEISEKSEIFDDQFSVERPDGSNFTLKIRSTKLEDSAMYFCASSEQGHEQFFGPGTRLTVL.